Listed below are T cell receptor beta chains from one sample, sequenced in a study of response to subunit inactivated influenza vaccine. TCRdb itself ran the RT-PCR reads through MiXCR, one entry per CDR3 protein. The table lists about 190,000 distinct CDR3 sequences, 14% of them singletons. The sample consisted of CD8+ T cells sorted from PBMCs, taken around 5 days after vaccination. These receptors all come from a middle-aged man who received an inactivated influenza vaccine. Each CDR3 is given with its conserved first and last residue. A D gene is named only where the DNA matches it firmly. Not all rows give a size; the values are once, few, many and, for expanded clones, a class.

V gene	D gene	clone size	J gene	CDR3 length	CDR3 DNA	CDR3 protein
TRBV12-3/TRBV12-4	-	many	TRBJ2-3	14	TGTGCCAGCACCCCGGGACCTCAGGTCGATACGCAGTATTTT	CASTPGPQVDTQYF
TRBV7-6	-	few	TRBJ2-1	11	TGTGCCAGCAGCTCGGCCGATGAGCAGTTCTTC	CASSSADEQFF
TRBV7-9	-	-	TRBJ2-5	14	TGTGCCAGCAGCCTCAGGGGACCTCAAGAGACCCAGTACTTC	CASSLRGPQETQYF
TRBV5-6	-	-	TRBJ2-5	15	TGTGCCAGCAGCCCGAGGCGAAGCACACAAGAGACCCAGTACTTC	CASSPRRSTQETQYF
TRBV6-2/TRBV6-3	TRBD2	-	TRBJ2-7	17	TGTGCCAGCAGTTACTCGATCGGTACTAGCGGGAACTACGAGCAGTACTTC	CASSYSIGTSGNYEQYF
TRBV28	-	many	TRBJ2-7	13	TGTGCCAGCAGTTTTACAGGGAGGTACGAGCAGTACTTC	CASSFTGRYEQYF
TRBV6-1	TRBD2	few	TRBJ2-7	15	TGTGCCAGCAGGGCGAGCGGGAGGAGCTCCTACGAGCAGTACTTC	CASRASGRSSYEQYF
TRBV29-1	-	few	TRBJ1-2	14	TGCAGCGTTGTCGGCGCAGATGGAGGCTATGGCTACACCTTC	CSVVGADGGYGYTF
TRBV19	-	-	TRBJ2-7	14	TGTGCCAGTAGTATAGCGGGAAGCTCCTACGAGCAGTACTTC	CASSIAGSSYEQYF
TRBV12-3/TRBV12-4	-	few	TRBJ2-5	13	TGTGCCAGCAGTTTATCAGAGCAAGAGACCCAGTACTTC	CASSLSEQETQYF
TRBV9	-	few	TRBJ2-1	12	TGTGCCAGCAGCGTAGTAGGGGATGAGCAGTTCTTC	CASSVVGDEQFF
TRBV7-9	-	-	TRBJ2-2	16	TGTGCCAGCAACCCCGTGCAGGTCGAGAAAACCGGGGAGCTGTTTTTT	CASNPVQVEKTGELFF
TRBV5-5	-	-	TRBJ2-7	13	TGTGCCAGCAGCTTGAGACATACTTACGAGCAGTACTTC	CASSLRHTYEQYF
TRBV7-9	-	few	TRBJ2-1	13	TGTGCCAGCAGCTTAGCGTACTTCGATGAGCAGTTCTTC	CASSLAYFDEQFF
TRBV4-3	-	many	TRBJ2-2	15	TGCGCCAGCAGCCAAGATTGGGAGAGGCGCGGGGAGCTGTTTTTT	CASSQDWERRGELFF
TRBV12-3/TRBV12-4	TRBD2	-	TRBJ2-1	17	TGTGCCAGCAGTTTCTACCGACTCCGAGCGGGAGACAATGAGCAGTTCTTC	CASSFYRLRAGDNEQFF
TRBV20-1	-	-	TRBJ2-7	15	TGCAGTGCTAGAGATTACAGGGAAATCGGTTACGAGCAGTACTTC	CSARDYREIGYEQYF
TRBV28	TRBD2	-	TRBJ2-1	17	TGTGCCAGCAGTCCTCCGGGACTAGCGGGAGGATACAATGAGCAGTTCTTC	CASSPPGLAGGYNEQFF
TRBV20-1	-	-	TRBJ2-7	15	TGCAGTGCTAGAGAATTTCAGGACAACGACTACGAGCAGTACTTC	CSAREFQDNDYEQYF
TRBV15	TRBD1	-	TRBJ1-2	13	TGTGCCACCAGCCAGGGGGAGGCCTATGGCTACACCTTC	CATSQGEAYGYTF
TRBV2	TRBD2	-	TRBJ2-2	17	TGTGCCAGCAGTGGTAGGCGGGGGGGCATCGGGACCGGGGAGCTGTTTTTT	CASSGRRGGIGTGELFF
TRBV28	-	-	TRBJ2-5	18	TGTGCCAGCAGCCCCCGGACAGCCCCCTCCATTGGCGGGGAGACCCAGTACTTC	CASSPRTAPSIGGETQYF
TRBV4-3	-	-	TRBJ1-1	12	TGCGCCAGCAGCACCCAGGGAACTGAAGCTTTCTTT	CASSTQGTEAFF
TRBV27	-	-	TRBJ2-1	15	TGTGCCAGCAGTTTATCTAGTTACTCCTACAATGAGCAGTTCTTC	CASSLSSYSYNEQFF